This T cell receptor (beta chain) was recorded in a study of OX40 agonist ivuxolimab in advanced cancers. On the study more broadly: The mean age was approximately 60 years, ranging from roughly 23 to 80, with 82.7% of participants male. Enrollees could have had prior anti-PD-1, anti-PD-L1 or anti-CTLA-4 therapy, which more than 30% had received. Findings and caveats of the study: CD8+ T cells averaged more expanded clones than CD4+.

Some clones are missing from TCRdb's copy, which holds only in-frame ones; the method was immunoSEQ multiplex PCR. Here the sample spans some 60,000 clones, 65% to 85% being singletons. The CDR3 length is 18 residues. Germline lookup yields CDR1 MGHRA and CDR2 YSYEKL. In regard to this clone: Its antigen is not identified.

The clonotype originates from an adult with an advanced solid tumor such as melanoma, head and neck, liver or kidney cancer. The source was CD4+ or CD8+ T cells sorted from blood, collected in a trial of the OX40 agonist ivuxolimab. This chain links TRBV4-1 with TRBJ2-5, with D possibly TRBD2 on 6 matching bases. TRBJ2-7 matches the DNA end more closely, so the J call is doubtful. CDR3 protein: CASSQGRGGSNLIYEQYF. CDR3 DNA sequence: TGCGCCAGCAGCCAAGGGCGGGGCGGGTCGAACCTAATATACGAGCAGTACTTC.